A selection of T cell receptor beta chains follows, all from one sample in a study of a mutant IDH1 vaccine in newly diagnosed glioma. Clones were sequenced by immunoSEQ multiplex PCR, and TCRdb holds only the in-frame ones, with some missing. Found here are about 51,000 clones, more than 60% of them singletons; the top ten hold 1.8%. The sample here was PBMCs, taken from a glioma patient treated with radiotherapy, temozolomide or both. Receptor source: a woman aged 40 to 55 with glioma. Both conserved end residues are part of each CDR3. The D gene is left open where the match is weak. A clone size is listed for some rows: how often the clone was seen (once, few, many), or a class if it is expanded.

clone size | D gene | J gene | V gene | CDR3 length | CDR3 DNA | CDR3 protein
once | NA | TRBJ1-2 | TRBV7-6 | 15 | TGTGCCAGCAGCTTAGGGTCCCGTGAGCTCTATGGCTACACCTTC | CASSLGSRELYGYTF
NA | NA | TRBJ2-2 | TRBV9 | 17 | TGTGCCAGCAGCGCCCTAGCAACGGGGCGCGGTACCGGGGAGCTGTTTTTT | CASSALATGRGTGELFF
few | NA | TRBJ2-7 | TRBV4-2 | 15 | TGTGCCAGCAGCCAAGATAGACGGCTAGCCGGCGAGCAGTACTTC | CASSQDRRLAGEQYF
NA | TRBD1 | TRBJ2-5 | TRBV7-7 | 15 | TGTGCTAGCAGCAGTACCGGGACAGGGCAAGAGACCCAGTACTTC | CASSSTGTGQETQYF
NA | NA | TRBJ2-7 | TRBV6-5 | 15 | TGTGCCAGCAGATCCCGGCCAGTAGGGACCTACGAGCAGTACTTC | CASRSRPVGTYEQYF
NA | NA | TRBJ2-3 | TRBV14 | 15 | TGTGCCAGCACCCGGGGAGACTTCGGTACAGATACGCAGTATTTT | CASTRGDFGTDTQYF
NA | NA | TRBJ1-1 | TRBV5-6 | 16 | TGTGCCAGCAGCCTTTTGAAGTGGAACTTGAACACTGAAGCTTTCTTT | CASSLLKWNLNTEAFF
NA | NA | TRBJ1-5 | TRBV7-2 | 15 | TGTGCCAGCAGCTCAAAGGGGGGAGGCAATCAGCCCCAGCATTTT | CASSSKGGGNQPQHF
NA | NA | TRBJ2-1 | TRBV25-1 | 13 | TGTGCCACCCAGGGAGCCTCCTACAATGAGCAGTTCTTC | CATQGASYNEQFF
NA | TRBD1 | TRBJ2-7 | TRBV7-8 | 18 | TGTGCCAGCCGCTCCACCCGGGCCCGGGACAGGTACACCTACGAGCAGTACTTC | CASRSTRARDRYTYEQYF
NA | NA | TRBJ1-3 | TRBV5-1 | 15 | TGCGCCAGCAGCTTGGGAGATGGAGGGGGAAACACCATATATTTT | CASSLGDGGGNTIYF
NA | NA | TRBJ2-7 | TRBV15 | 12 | TGTGCCACCAGCAGAGGCGGCTACGAGCAGTACTTC | CATSRGGYEQYF
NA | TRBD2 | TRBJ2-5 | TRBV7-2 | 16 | TGTGCCAGCAGCTTTGGGAGCGGGGGTTACCAAGAGACCCAGTACTTC | CASSFGSGGYQETQYF
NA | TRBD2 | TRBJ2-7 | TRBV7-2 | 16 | TGTGCCAGCAGCTGGGCTGCGGCGGGGGGTTCCTACGAGCAGTACTTC | CASSWAAAGGSYEQYF
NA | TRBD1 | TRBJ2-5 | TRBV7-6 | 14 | TGTGCCAGCAGCCGGGGGACAGGCAGAAAGACCCAGTACTTC | CASSRGTGRKTQYF
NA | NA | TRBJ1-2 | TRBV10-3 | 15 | TGTGCCTCTACAGATTTGGACGCGGGTAACTATGGCTACACCTTC | CASTDLDAGNYGYTF
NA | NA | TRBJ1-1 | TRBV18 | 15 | TGTGCCAGCTCACGGGGACAAGGGGTGAACACTGAAGCTTTCTTT | CASSRGQGVNTEAFF
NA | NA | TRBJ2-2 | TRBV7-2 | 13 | TGTGCCAGCAGTTTTCAGGCCACCGGGGAGCTGTTTTTT | CASSFQATGELFF
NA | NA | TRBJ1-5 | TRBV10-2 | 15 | TGCGCCAGCAGTGCGACCGGGATATTCGACCAGCCCCAGCATTTT | CASSATGIFDQPQHF
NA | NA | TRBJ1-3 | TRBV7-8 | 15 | TGTGCCAGCAGCTTAGTCCCCCACTCTGGAAACACCATATATTTT | CASSLVPHSGNTIYF
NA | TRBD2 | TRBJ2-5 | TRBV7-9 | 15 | TGTGCCAGCAGCTTACTAGCGGGAGCCCAAGAGACCCAGTACTTC | CASSLLAGAQETQYF
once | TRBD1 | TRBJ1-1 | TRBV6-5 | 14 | TGTGCCAGCACCTGGGGACAGGGAGATACTGAAGCTTTCTTT | CASTWGQGDTEAFF
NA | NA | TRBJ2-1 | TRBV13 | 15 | TGTGCCAGCAGCTTAGGATCGGACGGGGTGGGTGGGCAGTTCTTC | CASSLGSDGVGGQFF
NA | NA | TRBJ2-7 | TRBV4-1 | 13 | TGCGCCAGCAGCCAAGAGGGGATGTACGAGCAGTACTTC | CASSQEGMYEQYF